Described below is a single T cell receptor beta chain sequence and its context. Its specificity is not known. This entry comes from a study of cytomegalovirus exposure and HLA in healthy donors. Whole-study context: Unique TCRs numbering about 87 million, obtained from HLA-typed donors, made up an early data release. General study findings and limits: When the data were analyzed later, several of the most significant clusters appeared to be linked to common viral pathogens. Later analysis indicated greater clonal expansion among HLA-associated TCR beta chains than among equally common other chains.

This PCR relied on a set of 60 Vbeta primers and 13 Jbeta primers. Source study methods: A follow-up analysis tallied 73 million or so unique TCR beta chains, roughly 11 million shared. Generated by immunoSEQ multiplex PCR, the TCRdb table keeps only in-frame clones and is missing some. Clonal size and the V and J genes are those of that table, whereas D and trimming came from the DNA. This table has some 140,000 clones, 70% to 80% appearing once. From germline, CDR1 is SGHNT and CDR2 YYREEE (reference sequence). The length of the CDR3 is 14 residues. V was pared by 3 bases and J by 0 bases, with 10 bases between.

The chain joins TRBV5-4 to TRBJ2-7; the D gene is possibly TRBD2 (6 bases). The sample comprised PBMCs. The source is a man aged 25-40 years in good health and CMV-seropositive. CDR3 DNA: TGTGCCAGCAGCTCGGGACTTACCTCCTACGAGCAGTACTTC. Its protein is CASSSGLTSYEQYF. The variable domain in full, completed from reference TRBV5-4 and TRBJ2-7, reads ETGVTQSPTHLIKTRGQQVTLRCSSQSGHNTVSWYQQALGQGPQFIFQYYREEENGRGNFPPRFSGLQFPNYSSELNVNALELDDSALYLCASSSGLTSYEQYFGPGTRLTVT.